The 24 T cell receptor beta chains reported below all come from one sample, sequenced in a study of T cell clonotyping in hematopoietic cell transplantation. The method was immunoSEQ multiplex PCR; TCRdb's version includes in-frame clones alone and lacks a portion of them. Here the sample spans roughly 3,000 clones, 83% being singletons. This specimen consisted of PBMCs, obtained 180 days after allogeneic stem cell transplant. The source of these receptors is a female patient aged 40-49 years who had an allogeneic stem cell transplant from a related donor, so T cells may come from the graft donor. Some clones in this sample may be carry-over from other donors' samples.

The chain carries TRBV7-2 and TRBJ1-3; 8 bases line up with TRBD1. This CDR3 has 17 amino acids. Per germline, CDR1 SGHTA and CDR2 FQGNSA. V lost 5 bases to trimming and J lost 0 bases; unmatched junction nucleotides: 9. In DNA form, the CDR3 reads TGTGCCAGCAGCGCCAGGACAGGGCAGAGCTCTGGAAACACCATATATTTT. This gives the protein CASSARTGQSSGNTIYF.

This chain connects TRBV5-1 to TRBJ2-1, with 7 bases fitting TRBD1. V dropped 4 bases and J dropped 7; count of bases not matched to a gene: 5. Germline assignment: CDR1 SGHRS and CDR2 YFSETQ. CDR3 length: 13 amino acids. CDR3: CASSGQAKNEQFF. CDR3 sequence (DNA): TGCGCCAGCAGCGGACAGGCCAAAAATGAGCAGTTCTTC.

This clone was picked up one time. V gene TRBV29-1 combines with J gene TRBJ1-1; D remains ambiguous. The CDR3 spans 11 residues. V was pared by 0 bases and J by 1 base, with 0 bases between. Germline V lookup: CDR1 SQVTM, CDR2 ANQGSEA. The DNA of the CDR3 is TGCAGCGTTGAAGAGAACACTGAAGCTTTCTTT. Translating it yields CSVEENTEAFF.

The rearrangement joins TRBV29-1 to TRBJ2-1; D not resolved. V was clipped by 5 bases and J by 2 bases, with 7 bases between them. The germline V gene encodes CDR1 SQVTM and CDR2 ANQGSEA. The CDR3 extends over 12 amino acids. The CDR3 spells CSVNRPYNEQFF. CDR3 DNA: TGCAGCGTTAACAGACCCTACAATGAGCAGTTCTTC.

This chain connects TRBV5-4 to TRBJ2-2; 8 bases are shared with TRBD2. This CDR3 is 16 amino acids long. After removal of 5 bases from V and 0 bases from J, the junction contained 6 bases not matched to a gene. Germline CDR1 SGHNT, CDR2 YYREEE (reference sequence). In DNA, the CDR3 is TGTGCCAGCAGTAATCGGGGGGGGGCGAACACCGGGGAGCTGTTTTTT. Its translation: CASSNRGGANTGELFF.

The CDR3 loop is CACGEYEQYF. The CDR3 DNA reads TGTGCCTGTGGGGAATACGAGCAGTACTTC. The rearrangement links TRBV30 to TRBJ2-7; D ambiguous. V was trimmed by 6 bases and J by 4 bases, leaving 7 bases between them. Per the germline V gene, CDR1 is GTSNPN and CDR2 is SVGIG (reference sequence). The CDR3 has 10 residues.

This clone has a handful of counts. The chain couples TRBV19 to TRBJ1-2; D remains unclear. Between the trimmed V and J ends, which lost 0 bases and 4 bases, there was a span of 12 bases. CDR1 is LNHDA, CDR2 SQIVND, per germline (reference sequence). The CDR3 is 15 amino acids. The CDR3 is CASSIDLQKSYGYTF. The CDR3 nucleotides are TGTGCCAGTAGTATAGATTTACAGAAAAGCTATGGCTACACCTTC. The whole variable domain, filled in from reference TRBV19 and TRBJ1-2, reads DGGITQSPKYLFRKEGQNVTLSCEQNLNHDAMYWYRQDPGQGLRLIYYSQIVNDFQKGDIAEGYSVSREKKESFPLTVTSAQKNPTAFYLCASSIDLQKSYGYTFGSGTRLTVV.

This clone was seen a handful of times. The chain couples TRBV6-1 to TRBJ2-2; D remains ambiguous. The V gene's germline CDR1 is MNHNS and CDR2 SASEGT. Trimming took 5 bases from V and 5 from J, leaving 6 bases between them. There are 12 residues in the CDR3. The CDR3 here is CASSRTTGELFF. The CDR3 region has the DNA TGTGCCAGCAGTCGGACGACCGGGGAGCTGTTTTTT.

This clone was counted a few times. CDR3 sequence reads: CASKQGSPYEQYF. CDR3 nucleotides: TGTGCCAGCAAACAGGGGAGCCCCTACGAGCAGTACTTC. The chain employs TRBV2 and TRBJ2-7; the match to TRBD1 covers 7 bases. Per the germline V gene, CDR1 is SNHLY and CDR2 is FYNNEI. J was trimmed by 2 bases and V by 7 bases; bases with no gene match: 5. This CDR3 has 13 amino acids.

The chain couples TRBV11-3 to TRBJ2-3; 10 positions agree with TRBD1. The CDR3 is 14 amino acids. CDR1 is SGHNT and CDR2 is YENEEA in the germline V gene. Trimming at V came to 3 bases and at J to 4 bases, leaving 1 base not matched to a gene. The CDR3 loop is CASSLGTGADTQYF. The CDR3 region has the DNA TGTGCCAGCAGCTTGGGGACAGGGGCAGATACGCAGTATTTT.

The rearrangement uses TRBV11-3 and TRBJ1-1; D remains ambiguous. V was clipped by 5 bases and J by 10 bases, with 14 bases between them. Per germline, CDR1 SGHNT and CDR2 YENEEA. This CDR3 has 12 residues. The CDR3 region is CASSKGPFGAFF. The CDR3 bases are TGTGCCAGCAGCAAAGGACCGTTCGGAGCTTTCTTT.

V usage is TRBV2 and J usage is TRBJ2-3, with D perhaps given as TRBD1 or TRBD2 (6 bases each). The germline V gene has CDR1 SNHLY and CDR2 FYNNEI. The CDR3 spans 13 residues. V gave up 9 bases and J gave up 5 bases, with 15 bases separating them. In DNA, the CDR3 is TGTGCCAGGACTGACAGGACTATAGATACGCAGTATTTT. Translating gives CARTDRTIDTQYF.

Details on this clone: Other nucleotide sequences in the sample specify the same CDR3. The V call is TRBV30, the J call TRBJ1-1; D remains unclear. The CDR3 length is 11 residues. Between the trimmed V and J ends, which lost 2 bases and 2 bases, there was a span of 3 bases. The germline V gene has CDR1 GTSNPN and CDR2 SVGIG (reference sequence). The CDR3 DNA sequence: TGTGCCTGGAGTCTCAACACTGAAGCTTTCTTT. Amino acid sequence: CAWSLNTEAFF.

The CDR3 sequence is CASSSKNSGPTGGYTF. The CDR3 DNA follows: TGCGCCAGCAGCTCAAAGAACTCGGGGCCAACCGGCGGCTACACCTTC. J is TRBJ1-2 and V is TRBV5-1; TRBD1 might be the D (5 bases). This CDR3 contains 16 residues. V was shortened by 3 bases and J by 8 bases, with 23 bases between the two germline ends. The germline V gene has CDR1 SGHRS and CDR2 YFSETQ. The entire variable domain, with the rest obtained from reference TRBV5-1 and TRBJ1-2, is as follows: KAGVTQTPRYLIKTRGQQVTLSCSPISGHRSVSWYQQTPGQGLQFLFEYFSETQRNKGNFPGRFSGRQFSNSRSEMNVSTLELGDSALYLCASSSKNSGPTGGYTFGSGTRLTVV.

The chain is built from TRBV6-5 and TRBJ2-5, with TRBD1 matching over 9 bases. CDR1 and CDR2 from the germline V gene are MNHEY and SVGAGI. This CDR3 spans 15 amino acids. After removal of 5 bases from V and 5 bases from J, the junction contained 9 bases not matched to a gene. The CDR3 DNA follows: TGTGCCAGCAGTCGACCGACAGGGGGTCGGGAGACCCAGTACTTC. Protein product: CASSRPTGGRETQYF.

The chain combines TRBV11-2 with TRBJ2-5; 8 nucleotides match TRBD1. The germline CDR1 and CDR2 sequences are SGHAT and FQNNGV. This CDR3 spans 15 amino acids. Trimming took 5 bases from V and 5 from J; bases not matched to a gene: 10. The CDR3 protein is CASSLIRGPKETQYF. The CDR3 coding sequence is TGTGCCAGCAGCCTGATCAGGGGGCCGAAGGAGACCCAGTACTTC.

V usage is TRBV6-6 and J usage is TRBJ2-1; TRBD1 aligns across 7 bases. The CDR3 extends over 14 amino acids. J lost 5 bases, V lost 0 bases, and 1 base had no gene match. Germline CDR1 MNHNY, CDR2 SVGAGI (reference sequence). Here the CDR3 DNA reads TGTGCCAGCAGTTACTCCGGGACAGACAATGAGCAGTTCTTC. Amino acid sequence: CASSYSGTDNEQFF.

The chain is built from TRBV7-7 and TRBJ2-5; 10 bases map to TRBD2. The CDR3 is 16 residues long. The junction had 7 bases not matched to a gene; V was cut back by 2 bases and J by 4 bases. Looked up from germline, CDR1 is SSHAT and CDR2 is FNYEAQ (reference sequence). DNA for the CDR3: TGTGCCAGCAGCTTAAGCAGCGGGAGGGCGGGAGAGACCCAGTACTTC. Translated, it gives CASSLSSGRAGETQYF.

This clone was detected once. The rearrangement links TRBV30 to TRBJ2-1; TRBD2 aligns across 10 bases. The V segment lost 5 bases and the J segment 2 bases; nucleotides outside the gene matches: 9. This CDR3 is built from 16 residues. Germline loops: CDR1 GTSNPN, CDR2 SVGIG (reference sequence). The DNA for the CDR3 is TGTGCCTGGCGGGCTAGCGGGAGATTTACCTACAATGAGCAGTTCTTC. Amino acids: CAWRASGRFTYNEQFF.

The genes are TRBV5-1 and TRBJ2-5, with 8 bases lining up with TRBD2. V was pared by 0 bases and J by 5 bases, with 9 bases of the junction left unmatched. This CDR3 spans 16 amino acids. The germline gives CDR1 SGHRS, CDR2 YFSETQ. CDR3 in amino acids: CASSLGTSGAGETQYF. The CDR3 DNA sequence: TGCGCCAGCAGCTTGGGAACTAGCGGAGCCGGGGAGACCCAGTACTTC.

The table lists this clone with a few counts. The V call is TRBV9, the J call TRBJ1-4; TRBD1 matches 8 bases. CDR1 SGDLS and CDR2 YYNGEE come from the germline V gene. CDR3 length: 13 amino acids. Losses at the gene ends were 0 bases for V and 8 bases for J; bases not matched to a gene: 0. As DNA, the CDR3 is TGTGCCAGCAGCGTAGGGGACAGGGAAAAACTGTTTTTT. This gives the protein CASSVGDREKLFF.

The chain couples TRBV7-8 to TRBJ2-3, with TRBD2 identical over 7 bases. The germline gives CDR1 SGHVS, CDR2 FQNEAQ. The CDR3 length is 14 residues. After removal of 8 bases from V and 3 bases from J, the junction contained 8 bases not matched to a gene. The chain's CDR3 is CASRRGGRTDTQYF. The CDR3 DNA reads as TGTGCCAGCCGGAGGGGAGGGCGAACAGATACGCAGTATTTT. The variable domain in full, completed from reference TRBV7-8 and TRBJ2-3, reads GAGVSQSPRYKVAKRGQDVALRCDPISGHVSLFWYQQALGQGPEFLTYFQNEAQLDKSGLPSDRFFAERPEGSVSTLKIQRTQQEDSAVYLCASRRGGRTDTQYFGPGTRLTVL.

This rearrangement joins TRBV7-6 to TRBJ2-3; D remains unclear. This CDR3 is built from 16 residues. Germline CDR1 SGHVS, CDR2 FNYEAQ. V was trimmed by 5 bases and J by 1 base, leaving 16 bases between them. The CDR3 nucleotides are TGTGCCAGCAGCCCTCGTCTGGACCCAGGCACAGATACGCAGTATTTT. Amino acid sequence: CASSPRLDPGTDTQYF. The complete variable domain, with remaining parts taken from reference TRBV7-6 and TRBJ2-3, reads GAGVSQSPRYKVTKRGQDVALRCDPISGHVSLYWYRQALGQGPEFLTYFNYEAQQDKSGLPNDRFSAERPEGSISTLTIQRTEQRDSAMYRCASSPRLDPGTDTQYFGPGTRLTVL.

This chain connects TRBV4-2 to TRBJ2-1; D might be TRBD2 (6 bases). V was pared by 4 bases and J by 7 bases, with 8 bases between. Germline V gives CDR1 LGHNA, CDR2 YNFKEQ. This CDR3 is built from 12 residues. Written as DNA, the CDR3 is TGTGCCAGCAGCCGGGACTGGAATGAGCAGTTCTTC. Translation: CASSRDWNEQFF.